This T cell receptor (beta chain) was sequenced for a study of blood T cells in healthy people across ages. General study points: Unknown donor CMV status possibly confounded expanded clonotype changes. The recorded TCR beta diversity per million T cells decreased in a roughly linear manner with age. PBMCs went unsorted, and a conclusive naive versus antigen-experienced comparison was therefore prevented.

This clonotype showed up just a few times. The antigen is unknown. Using a J-beta primer mix together with a sample-barcoded 5' primer, a second PCR was run for roughly 6 to 11 cycles. MiXCR was run by TCRdb on the 5' RACE reads, yielding one entry per CDR3 protein. The table shows some 890,000 distinct CDR3 sequences, with 29% occurring only once. Germline-derived CDR1 and CDR2 are SGHTA and FQGNSA. This CDR3 comprises 15 residues. J was trimmed by 7 bases and V by 5 bases; bases with no gene match: 4. The same specimen was also included in a second study, on T cells of mothers and their children.

The genes are TRBV7-2 and TRBJ2-1; 14 nucleotides agree with TRBD2. The origin of this receptor is a woman between 40 and 50 years old in good health. The specimen sequenced was blood. This CDR3 is CASSDRTSGRNEQFF. CDR3 DNA sequence: TGTGCCAGCAGCGACCGGACTAGCGGGAGGAATGAGCAGTTCTTC. The complete variable domain, with remaining parts taken from reference TRBV7-2 and TRBJ2-1, reads GAGVSQSPSNKVTEKGKDVELRCDPISGHTALYWYRQSLGQGLEFLIYFQGNSAPDKSGLPSDRFSAERTGGSVSTLTIQRTQQEDSAVYLCASSDRTSGRNEQFFGPGTRLTVL.